These T cell receptor beta chains were read from a single sample in a study of OX40 agonist ivuxolimab in advanced cancers. Profiled with immunoSEQ multiplex PCR; TCRdb holds only in-frame clones, not every one. The sample carries 50,000 to 60,000 clones, about four fifths recorded once. Sequenced material: CD4+ or CD8+ T cells sorted from blood, taken in a trial of the OX40 agonist ivuxolimab. Every receptor here comes from an adult with an advanced solid tumor such as melanoma, head and neck, liver or kidney cancer. Both conserved end residues are part of each CDR3. Each record gives: clone size, D gene, V gene, J gene, CDR3 protein. A D gene is named only where the DNA matches it firmly. Size is stated for part of the rows, as once, few or many counts, or as a class when the clone is expanded.

-	-	TRBV2	TRBJ2-7	CASTDQDSTYEQYF
few	TRBD1	TRBV5-1	TRBJ1-1	CASSFSGTGGMNTEAFF
-	TRBD2	TRBV2	TRBJ2-3	CASSEIGGGANTQYF
once	-	TRBV7-6	TRBJ1-1	CASSLGVDTEAFF
-	TRBD2	TRBV7-3	TRBJ2-3	CASSPSGRSTDTQYF
few	TRBD2	TRBV11-2	TRBJ2-7	CASSQTSGTTYEQYF
few	-	TRBV6-5	TRBJ1-2	CASSHNYGYTF
-	TRBD2	TRBV30	TRBJ2-7	CAWSVSRGAYEQYF
-	-	TRBV6-6	TRBJ1-6	CASSFRGSSPLHF
-	TRBD1	TRBV5-4	TRBJ1-1	CASSLARNRGQDTEAFF
few	TRBD2	TRBV7-2	TRBJ2-3	CASSLVEIWGGYTQYF
few	-	TRBV6-1	TRBJ2-7	CASSWSQGVPYEQYF
-	-	TRBV7-3	TRBJ2-2	CASSLFTPREPGELFF
-	TRBD1	TRBV10-1	TRBJ2-7	CASSAHRGYEQYF
-	-	TRBV5-6	TRBJ1-6	CASSLDRDSPLHF
few	-	TRBV28	TRBJ2-2	CASSLSGELFF
-	-	TRBV7-9	TRBJ1-3	CASSFRGSSGNTIYF
-	TRBD2	TRBV7-2	TRBJ2-7	CASSGAGRGIGEQYF
-	-	TRBV5-4	TRBJ2-2	CASSLKTEGTGELFF
-	-	TRBV19	TRBJ2-1	CASSTSTGLTLQGQFF
-	-	TRBV5-4	TRBJ2-2	CASSFKFANTGELFF
-	-	TRBV12-5	TRBJ1-1	CASGLNTEAFF
-	TRBD2	TRBV27	TRBJ2-3	CASSRKAGRDTTITDTQYF
-	TRBD1	TRBV7-2	TRBJ1-2	CASSFFDRAGGYTF
few	-	TRBV7-2	TRBJ1-1	CASSLAQGGDTEAFF
-	TRBD2	TRBV5-4	TRBJ2-5	CASSSGGLAGETQYF
few	TRBD1	TRBV6-1	TRBJ2-7	CASSVQTGAGEQYF
medium-sized	-	TRBV19	TRBJ2-4	CASRPTGWAKNIQYF
-	-	TRBV29-1	TRBJ1-1	CSVEVSRDAEAFF
-	TRBD2	TRBV10-2	TRBJ2-3	CASSGTSGANTDTQYF
once	-	TRBV18	TRBJ2-7	CASSYSASYEQYF
-	TRBD1	TRBV5-1	TRBJ1-1	CASSLGRTGTGRGNTEAFF
-	-	TRBV14	TRBJ2-5	CASSNLDGQETQYF
-	TRBD1	TRBV7-3	TRBJ1-1	CASSQQGTNTEAFF
-	TRBD2	TRBV9	TRBJ2-1	CASSSGGRSLINEQFF